The 4 T cell receptor beta chains presented below share a single source sample, sequenced in a study of OX40 agonist ivuxolimab in advanced cancers. Sequencing used immunoSEQ multiplex PCR; TCRdb keeps in-frame clones, though not all of them. The sample lists roughly 61,000 clones; roughly 90% were seen once. The source material was CD4+ or CD8+ T cells sorted from blood, sampled in a trial of the OX40 agonist ivuxolimab. The receptor source for this set is an adult with an advanced solid tumor such as melanoma, head and neck, liver or kidney cancer.

The chain has TRBV2 and TRBJ2-2, with D unresolved. Trimming took off 7 bases at V and 2 bases at J, with 8 bases between the two ends. Germline assignment: CDR1 SNHLY and CDR2 FYNNEI. This CDR3 has 13 residues. The CDR3 loop reads CASMGSNTGELFF. The CDR3, as DNA: TGTGCCAGCATGGGGTCCAACACCGGGGAGCTGTTTTTT.

The chain has TRBV7-9 and TRBJ1-6; D is perhaps TRBD1 (5 bases). The CDR3 has 18 residues. The germline V and J ends were trimmed by 2 bases and 8 bases, with 22 bases remaining between them. Germline lookup yields CDR1 SEHNR and CDR2 FQNEAQ (reference sequence). As DNA, the CDR3 is TGTGCCAGCAGCTTAAGGGTCAGGGTGGATGCGCCAGATTCACCCCTCCACTTT. Translated: CASSLRVRVDAPDSPLHF.

The chain combines TRBV19 with TRBJ2-3; D ambiguous. Germline V CDR1 and CDR2: LNHDA, SQIVND (reference sequence). The CDR3 is made up of 14 amino acids. V lost 3 bases to trimming and J lost 0 bases, with 7 bases between them. As DNA, the CDR3 is TGTGCCAGTAGTATCTTATCTAGCACAGATACGCAGTATTTT. It translates to CASSILSSTDTQYF.

Note on this clone: The junction departs from the called germline gene at one end, perhaps through a read error. The J gene is TRBJ2-7, the V gene TRBV7-9; 7 nucleotides agree with TRBD1. The CDR3 sequence is 12 residues long. Germline values: CDR1 SEHNR, CDR2 FQNEAQ (reference sequence). CDR3 in DNA: TGTGCCAGCAGCTTAGCGCCGACAGGGTACGACTTC. Protein sequence: CASSLAPTGYDF.